These 29 T cell receptor beta chains came from one sample sequenced in a study of blood T cells in healthy people across ages. A J-beta primer mix and a sample-barcoded 5' primer were used in a second PCR of roughly 6 to 12 cycles. TCRdb re-called the 5' RACE reads through MiXCR, storing one row per CDR3 protein. The repertoire includes approximately 780,000 distinct CDR3 sequences, around 24% of them detected once, and around 3% sits in the top ten. This sample also appeared in a second study, on T cells of mothers and their children.

Material for sequencing was blood. These receptors originate from a boy between 5 and 17 years old in good health.

The chain combines TRBV28 with TRBJ1-2; 12 bases map to TRBD1. Per germline, CDR1 MDHEN and CDR2 SYDVKM. The CDR3 is made up of 16 amino acids. V gave up 5 bases and J gave up 8 bases; unmatched junction bases: 12. The CDR3 DNA sequence: TGTGCCAGCAGTCTAGAGACCGGGACAGGGGGCCGGGGCTACACCTTC. Protein sequence: CASSLETGTGGRGYTF.

This clonotype has only a few counts. The rearrangement joins TRBV4-1 to TRBJ2-5; the D call may be TRBD1 or TRBD2 (6 bases each). The J call is in doubt because the DNA end fits TRBJ2-1 better. Per the germline V gene, CDR1 is MGHRA and CDR2 is YSYEKL. There are 13 residues in the CDR3. The CDR3: CASSQGEGGEQFF. DNA for the CDR3: TGCGCCAGCAGCCAAGGAGAGGGGGGAGAGCAGTTCTTC.

The chain links TRBV11-2 to TRBJ1-6; TRBD1 matches at 10 bases. The germline V gene encodes CDR1 SGHAT and CDR2 FQNNGV. The CDR3 runs to 18 residues. The V and J ends lost 4 bases and 4 bases, in that order; junction bases with no gene match: 10. CDR3 bases: TGTGCCAGCAGCTACATGACAGGGGGCATGACATATAATTCACCCCTCCACTTT. Protein sequence: CASSYMTGGMTYNSPLHF.

As to this clonotype: Compared with germline, one end of the junction differs, possibly owing to a read error. The chain couples TRBV18 to TRBJ1-6; 11 nucleotides agree with TRBD1. Germline V gene sequence: CDR1 KGHSH, CDR2 LQKENI. There are 15 residues in the CDR3. The CDR3 is CASSLGQGARSLLHF. For the CDR3, the DNA is TGTGCCAGCTCACTTGGACAGGGGGCGCGTTCACTCCTCCACTTT.

Concerning this clonotype: A much larger clone differs by one base, so this may be a read error. The chain has TRBV18 and TRBJ2-7, with D hard to call. The CDR3 sequence is 13 residues long. Trimming removed 3 bases from V and 4 bases from J, with 10 bases in between. Germline assignment: CDR1 KGHSH and CDR2 LQKENI. In nucleotides, the CDR3 is TGTGCCAGCTCACCCCCGGACGGATACGAGCAGTACTTC. Encoded protein: CASSPPDGYEQYF.

The sample holds a few counts of this clonotype. CDR3 sequence reads: CASSLGQGLFF. The CDR3 DNA is TGTGCCAGCAGTTTGGGACAGGGTCTTTTCTTT. The rearrangement uses TRBV12-3 or TRBV12-4 and TRBJ1-1; TRBD1 agrees at 9 bases. With V trimmed by 3 bases and J by 13 bases, 3 bases remained unmatched. There are 11 residues in the CDR3.

The V and J genes are TRBV7-8 and TRBJ2-2, with 9 bases lining up with TRBD2. The CDR3 extends over 16 amino acids. Germline V CDR1 and CDR2: SGHVS, FQNEAQ. J was trimmed by 6 bases and V by 1 base; bases with no gene match: 6. The CDR3, as DNA: TGTGCCAGCAGCTTAGTAGCGGGAGACTTCCCCGGGGAGCTGTTTTTT. Translated: CASSLVAGDFPGELFF. Full variable domain (outside the CDR3, taken from reference TRBV7-8 and TRBJ2-2): GAGVSQSPRYKVAKRGQDVALRCDPISGHVSLFWYQQALGQGPEFLTYFQNEAQLDKSGLPSDRFFAERPEGSVSTLKIQRTQQEDSAVYLCASSLVAGDFPGELFFGEGSRLTVL.

The chain uses TRBV11-1 and TRBJ2-3, with a weak D call TRBD2 (5 bases). Germline CDR1 and CDR2: SGHAT and FQDESV (reference sequence). This CDR3 comprises 14 residues. Between the trimmed V and J ends, which lost 5 bases and 2 bases, there was a span of 11 bases. The CDR3 DNA reads as TGTGCCAGCAGCCCTAGAGCGGACACAGATACGCAGTATTTT. Encoded protein: CASSPRADTDTQYF.

Only a few counts were recorded for this clonotype. The V gene is TRBV12-3 or TRBV12-4, the J gene TRBJ2-7, with D possibly called TRBD1 or TRBD2 (6 bases each). The CDR3 covers 16 residues. Trimming shortened V by 3 bases and J by 6 bases, and 21 bases separated the two germline ends. The CDR3 region is CASSFGGWGPPSEQYF. The CDR3 DNA sequence: TGTGCCAGCAGTTTCGGGGGCTGGGGCCCCCCTTCCGAGCAGTACTTC.

This clonotype occurred a few times. The chain links TRBV6-5 to TRBJ1-5; D is unresolved. This CDR3 has 15 amino acids. Germline loops: CDR1 MNHEY, CDR2 SVGAGI. Trimming stripped 4 bases from V and 4 bases from J, with 14 bases between. The DNA for the CDR3 is TGTGCCAGCAGTTTTACGGCAGGTGCAAATCAGCCCCAGCATTTT. Protein sequence: CASSFTAGANQPQHF.

The chain uses TRBV7-2 and TRBJ2-5, with 10 bases lining up with TRBD2. With the DNA end fitting TRBJ2-1 better, the J assignment may be wrong. Germline CDR1 and CDR2: SGHTA and FQGNSA. The CDR3 has 13 amino acids. The CDR3 loop reads CASSFERGGEQFF. In DNA form, the CDR3 reads TGTGCCAGCAGCTTTGAGCGGGGGGGGGAGCAGTTCTTC.

This clonotype was seen a handful of times. CDR3 sequence (DNA): TGTGCCAGCAGTGAATCGGGGTCCAACTACAATGAGCAGTTCTTC. As protein: CASSESGSNYNEQFF. The chain uses TRBV2 and TRBJ2-1; a possible D gene is TRBD2 (5 bases). CDR3 size: 15 residues. V lost 2 bases and J 3 bases, leaving 11 bases between the germline ends. The germline V gene encodes CDR1 SNHLY and CDR2 FYNNEI.

J is TRBJ2-1 and V is TRBV18; D possibly uses TRBD1 or TRBD2 (5 bases each). From germline, CDR1 is KGHSH and CDR2 LQKENI. The V and J ends lost 4 bases and 9 bases respectively, with 16 bases between them. The CDR3 extends over 14 amino acids. This chain's CDR3 is CASSRASAGAEQFF. In DNA form, the CDR3 reads TGTGCCAGCTCACGCGCCTCGGCCGGGGCTGAGCAGTTCTTC.

The table lists this clonotype with a few counts. The chain joins TRBV29-1 to TRBJ2-5; 8 nucleotides align to TRBD2. Germline trimming cut 4 bases from V and 0 bases from J; bases unmatched to any gene: 16. Germline lookup yields CDR1 SQVTM and CDR2 ANQGSEA. The CDR3 totals 18 residues. The CDR3 protein is CSVGGLFGAGVHQETQYF. The CDR3 DNA sequence: TGCAGCGTTGGAGGGCTTTTTGGAGCGGGGGTCCACCAAGAGACCCAGTACTTC.

A few counts support this clonotype. V and J are TRBV6-5 and TRBJ2-3; 9 nucleotides align to TRBD2. There are 15 residues in the CDR3. Germline V CDR1 and CDR2: MNHEY, SVGAGI. The ends lost 6 bases at V and 5 bases at J; junction bases unmatched: 9. The CDR3 sequence is CASSRGLAFLDTQYF. The CDR3 DNA reads as TGTGCCAGCAGCAGGGGACTAGCATTTCTAGATACGCAGTATTTT.

This chain links TRBV4-2 with TRBJ2-1, with 10 positions matching TRBD2. The CDR3 spans 16 residues. Germline V gene lookup returns CDR1 LGHNA and CDR2 YNFKEQ. Trimming took 3 bases from V and 4 from J; bases not matched to a gene: 6. CDR3 sequence: CASSQEAGGQYNEQFF. The CDR3 nucleotides are TGTGCCAGCAGCCAGGAAGCGGGGGGGCAATACAATGAGCAGTTCTTC.

This chain connects TRBV3-1 to TRBJ2-6, with a weak D call TRBD2 (6 bases). Germline V lookup: CDR1 LGHDT, CDR2 YNNKEL (reference sequence). The CDR3 has 15 amino acids. Trimming took 3 bases from V and 2 from J, leaving 8 bases between them. The CDR3 is CASSHTGAGANVLTF. For the CDR3, the DNA is TGTGCCAGCAGCCATACGGGGGCTGGGGCCAACGTCCTGACTTTC.

In this sample, this clonotype turned up a few times. The chain links TRBV7-9 to TRBJ1-4, with no clear D. CDR3 length: 14 residues. Germline V gene sequence: CDR1 SEHNR, CDR2 FQNEAQ (reference sequence). The ends were cut back, 2 bases at V and 8 bases at J, with 12 bases in the middle. CDR3 region: CASSLRAGSEKLFF. As DNA, the CDR3 is TGTGCCAGCAGCTTAAGGGCCGGGAGCGAAAAACTGTTTTTT.

This clonotype came up many times. This sequence joins TRBV28 and TRBJ1-3; D gene unclear. CDR3 length: 11 residues. Trimming shortened V by 4 bases and J by 10 bases, and 8 bases separated the two germline ends. CDR1 and CDR2 from the germline V gene are MDHEN and SYDVKM. The CDR3 DNA sequence: TGTGCCAGCAGTTGGTACGGGACCATATATTTT. It yields the protein CASSWYGTIYF.

This chain uses TRBV12-3 or TRBV12-4 with TRBJ1-1, with D tentatively TRBD1 (5 bases). V was shortened by 3 bases and J by 10 bases, with 12 bases between the two germline ends. The CDR3 runs 12 residues. The CDR3 sequence: CASSFLRVGAFF. For the CDR3, the DNA is TGTGCCAGCAGTTTTCTCAGGGTCGGAGCTTTCTTT.

This chain links TRBV14 with TRBJ2-2; D not certain. The V gene's germline CDR1 is SGHDN and CDR2 FVKESK. The CDR3 has 14 amino acids. The germline V and J ends were trimmed by 4 bases and 6 bases, with 12 bases remaining between them. CDR3 sequence: CASSPLIPAGELFF. CDR3 nucleotides: TGTGCCAGCAGCCCCCTAATCCCGGCCGGGGAGCTGTTTTTT.

The V and J genes are TRBV5-1 and TRBJ2-1; TRBD1 is a possible D gene (5 bases). The germline CDR1 and CDR2 sequences are SGHRS and YFSETQ. The V gene lost 0 bases and the J gene lost 3 bases, with 13 bases spanning the gap. The length of the CDR3 is 16 residues. CDR3 bases: TGCGCCAGCAGCTTGGGAGGCGCCAGGGTCTACAATGAGCAGTTCTTC. This translates into CASSLGGARVYNEQFF.

In DNA form, the CDR3 reads TGTGCCAGCAGTGAAGCGCCCGAGCTGGAAACTGAAGCTTTCTTT. Translation gives CASSEAPELETEAFF. The J gene is TRBJ1-1, the V gene TRBV6-1; D gene unclear. The CDR3 loop spans 15 amino acids. Per germline, CDR1 MNHNS and CDR2 SASEGT. V lost 0 bases to trimming and J lost 5 bases, with 13 bases between them.

The rearrangement uses TRBV6-5 and TRBJ2-1; D possibly matches TRBD1 or TRBD2 (6 bases each). Deletions cut 5 bases from V and 6 bases from J, with 14 bases between. The CDR3 length is 14 residues. Germline V gene data show CDR1 as MNHEY and CDR2 as SVGAGI. CDR3 nucleotides: TGTGCCAGCAGTCCACGGGGGCATCCCAATGAGCAGTTCTTC. Protein: CASSPRGHPNEQFF.

V usage is TRBV4-2 and J usage is TRBJ2-5; possibly TRBD1 for D (6 bases). This CDR3 is 16 amino acids long. V was trimmed by 0 bases and J by 2 bases, leaving 13 bases between them. Looked up from germline, CDR1 is LGHNA and CDR2 is YNFKEQ. The CDR3, as DNA: TGTGCCAGCAGCCAAGATAGGACAGAGACACAAGAGACCCAGTACTTC. This encodes CASSQDRTETQETQYF.

The chain joins TRBV5-1 to TRBJ2-5; TRBD2 aligns across 9 bases. Gene TRBJ2-7 matches the end of the DNA better, so the J call may be wrong. The CDR3 consists of 15 residues. Germline lookup yields CDR1 SGHRS and CDR2 YFSETQ. The CDR3 DNA sequence: TGCGCCAGCAGCCCCACTAGCGGGTGGGCCTACGAGCAGTACTTC. Its protein product is CASSPTSGWAYEQYF.

V usage is TRBV9 and J usage is TRBJ1-2; 8 bases are shared with TRBD1. V trimming: 3 bases; J trimming: 7 bases; junction bases outside the gene matches: 5. CDR1 and CDR2 (germline): SGDLS, YYNGEE. CDR3 length equals 13 residues. CDR3 nucleotides: TGTGCCAGCAGCGGACAGGGGATAGGTGGCTACACCTTC. It encodes CASSGQGIGGYTF.

This CDR3 is CSARLKGGNQPQHF. The CDR3 DNA reads as TGCAGTGCTAGATTAAAGGGGGGCAATCAGCCCCAGCATTTT. V is TRBV20-1 and J is TRBJ1-5; D is perhaps TRBD1 (6 bases). Trimming stripped 2 bases from V and 2 bases from J, with 10 bases between. CDR1 and CDR2 (germline): DFQATT, SNEGSKA (reference sequence). The CDR3 contains 14 residues.

This clonotype was seen only a few times. This chain links TRBV12-5 with TRBJ2-5; 11 bases are a match to TRBD2. Per the germline V gene, CDR1 is LGHNT and CDR2 is FRNRAP. After removal of 2 bases from V and 4 bases from J, the junction contained 6 bases not matched to a gene. The CDR3 contains 16 residues. CDR3 in DNA: TGTGCTAGTGGTTTGATTAGCGGGGGGGCCGGAGAGACCCAGTACTTC. Its protein product is CASGLISGGAGETQYF.